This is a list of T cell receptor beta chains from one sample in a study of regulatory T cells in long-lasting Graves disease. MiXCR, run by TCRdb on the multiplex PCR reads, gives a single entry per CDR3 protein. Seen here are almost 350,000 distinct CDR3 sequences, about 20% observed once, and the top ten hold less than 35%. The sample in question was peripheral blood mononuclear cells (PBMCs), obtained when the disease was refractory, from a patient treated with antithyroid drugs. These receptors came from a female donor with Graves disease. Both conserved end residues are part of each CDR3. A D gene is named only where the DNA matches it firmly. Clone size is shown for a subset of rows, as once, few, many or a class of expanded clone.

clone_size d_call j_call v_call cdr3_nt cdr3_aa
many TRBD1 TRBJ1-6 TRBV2 TGTGCCAGCAGTACATATGGACAGGGGAATTCACCCCTCCACTTT CASSTYGQGNSPLHF
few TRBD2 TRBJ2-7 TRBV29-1 TGCAGCGTGCTAGCGGGGGGGACTAGCCGCTACGAGCAGTACTTC CSVLAGGTSRYEQYF
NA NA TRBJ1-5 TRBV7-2 TGTGCCAGCAGCTATCAGGGCGAGCCCCAGCATTTT CASSYQGEPQHF
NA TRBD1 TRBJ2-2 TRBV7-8 TGTGCCAGCAGCTTAGGGCTAGGGGACAGGGCCTTAAGCACCGGGGAGCTGTTTTTT CASSLGLGDRALSTGELFF
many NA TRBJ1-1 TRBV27 TGTGCCAGCAGCCGATTTTTGGCAACCCACAGCAAACTGAACACTGAAGCTTTCTTT CASSRFLATHSKLNTEAFF
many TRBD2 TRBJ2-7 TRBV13 TGTGCCAGCAGCATGCTTGCGGGAGGCTCCTACGAGCAGTACTTC CASSMLAGGSYEQYF
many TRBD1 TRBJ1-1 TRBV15 TGTGCCACCAGCAGAAGCTTACAGGGGACTGAAGCTTTCTTT CATSRSLQGTEAFF
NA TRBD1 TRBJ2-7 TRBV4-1 TGCGCCAGCAGCCAAAACAGGGGGCCGGAGTACGAGCAGTACTTC CASSQNRGPEYEQYF
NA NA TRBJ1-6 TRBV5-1 TGCGCCAGCAGCTTGGCCTGGCAGGGAAATTCACCCCTCCACTTT CASSLAWQGNSPLHF
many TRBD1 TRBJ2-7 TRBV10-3 TGTGCCACCGGACAAAGGGACAGGGCCTACGAGCAGTACTTC CATGQRDRAYEQYF
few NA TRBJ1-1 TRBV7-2 TGTGCCAGCAGCTTTGGGGGGCTCACTGAAGCTTTCTTT CASSFGGLTEAFF
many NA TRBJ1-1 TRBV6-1 TGTGCCAGTGCGGTAGGGGTAGGCACTGAAGCTTTCTTT CASAVGVGTEAFF
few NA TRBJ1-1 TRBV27 TGTGCCAGCACCAAGGGGGGCAGATTGAACACTGAAGCTTTCTTT CASTKGGRLNTEAFF
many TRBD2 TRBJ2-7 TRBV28 TGTGCCAGCAGCTCCGGAACAAGAGCGGGGAGGGAGCAGTACTTC CASSSGTRAGREQYF
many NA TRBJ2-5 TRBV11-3 TGTGCCAGCAGTCTTCCGGGAGAAGAGACCCAGTACTTC CASSLPGEETQYF
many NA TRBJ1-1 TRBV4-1 TGCGCCAGCAGCCAAAGAGGGTACACTGAAGCTTTCTTT CASSQRGYTEAFF
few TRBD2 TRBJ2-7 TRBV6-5 TGTGCCAGCAGTTACGTTAGCGGGGGTGCGTACGAGCAGTACTTC CASSYVSGGAYEQYF
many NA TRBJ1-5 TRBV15 TGTGCCACCAGCAGGACCCGCCCGAGAAACGGTCAGCCCCAGCATTTT CATSRTRPRNGQPQHF
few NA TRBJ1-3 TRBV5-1 TGCGCCAGCAGCTTGGGTTCGGGTTCACTGCGGGACAAGAACACCATATATTTT CASSLGSGSLRDKNTIYF
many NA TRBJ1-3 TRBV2 TGTGCCAGCAGCGGACAGCGAAAGGCCGGAAACACCATATATTTT CASSGQRKAGNTIYF
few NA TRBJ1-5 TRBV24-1 TGTGCCACCAGTGACGGGGGACAGCCCCAGCATTTT CATSDGGQPQHF
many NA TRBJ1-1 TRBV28 TGTGCCAGCCTCTCACAGGAAATGAACACTGAAGCTTTCTTT CASLSQEMNTEAFF
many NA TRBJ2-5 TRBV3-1 TGTGCCAGCAGCCAATCTCGACGTTTGGAGACCCAGTACTTC CASSQSRRLETQYF
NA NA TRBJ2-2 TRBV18 TGTGCCAGCTCACCTTTGTCAGCCGCCGGGGAGCTGTTTTTT CASSPLSAAGELFF
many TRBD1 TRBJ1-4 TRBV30 TGTGCCTGGGGAACAGGACAGGGGGCTAATGAAAAACTGTTTTTT CAWGTGQGANEKLFF
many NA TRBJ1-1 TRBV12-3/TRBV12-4 TGTGCCAGCAGTTCGGAAGGGGGGAACACTGAAGCTTTCTTT CASSSEGGNTEAFF
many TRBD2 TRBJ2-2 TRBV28 TGTGCCAGCAGAACGGGACTAGCGTCTAACGGGGAGCTGTTTTTT CASRTGLASNGELFF
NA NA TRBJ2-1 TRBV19 TGTGCCAGTAGTGTCGCCGGACTTACTATCAATGAGCAGTTCTTC CASSVAGLTINEQFF
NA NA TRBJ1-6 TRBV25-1 TGTGCCAGCAGTGAGATCCGTAATTCACCCCTCCACTTT CASSEIRNSPLHF
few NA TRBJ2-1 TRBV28 TGTGCCAGCAGCCCTGACACCCTTCTATACAATGAGCAGTTCTTC CASSPDTLLYNEQFF
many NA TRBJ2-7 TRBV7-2 TGTGCCAGCAGCTTAGTTGCAGGGCCTTCGAAGGAGCAGTACTTC CASSLVAGPSKEQYF
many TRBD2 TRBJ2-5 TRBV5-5 TGTGCCAGCAGCTTGGCCGGGACTAGCGGGGGGGCTGAGCAAGAGACCCAGTACTTC CASSLAGTSGGAEQETQYF
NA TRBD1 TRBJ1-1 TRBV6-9 TGTGCCAGCAGTTACGACAGGGGGGCCCTTGAAGCTTTCTTT CASSYDRGALEAFF
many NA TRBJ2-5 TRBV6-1 TGTGCCAGCAGTGAAGGGGGGTGGAAAGGCGAGACCCAGTACTTC CASSEGGWKGETQYF